This passage covers 15 T cell receptor beta chains from one sample sequenced in a study of breast tumors, draining lymph nodes, adjacent tissues. TCRdb independently ran MiXCR on the multiplex PCR reads; one entry per CDR3 protein. The top ten clones hold 2% to 2.5% of a sample with around 130,000 distinct CDR3 sequences, over 20% of them seen once. Breast cancer patients provided tissue from their axillary draining lymph nodes. The sample was axillary lymph node tissue. Every receptor here comes from a female donor with breast cancer. Some clones in this sample may be carry-over from other donors' samples.

This clonotype was seen at least ten times. The chain joins TRBV19 to TRBJ2-7, with D perhaps TRBD1 (6 bases). From germline, CDR1 is LNHDA and CDR2 SQIVND (reference sequence). Trimming shortened V by 0 bases and J by 0 bases, and 21 bases separated the two germline ends. This CDR3 is 19 amino acids long. The CDR3 nucleotides are TGTGCCAGTAGTATAGATCTAGGGGCACAGGGCCTCTACTCCTACGAGCAGTACTTC. Translating gives CASSIDLGAQGLYSYEQYF.

Ten or more counts support this clonotype. The chain combines TRBV20-1 with TRBJ2-2, with 8 nucleotides matching TRBD1. The CDR3 length is 15 residues. The V segment lost 6 bases and the J segment 0 bases; nucleotides outside the gene matches: 6. Germline-derived CDR1 and CDR2 are DFQATT and SNEGSKA (reference sequence). The CDR3 is CSARDRHSNTGELFF. The CDR3 region has the DNA TGCAGTGCGAGGGACAGGCATTCGAACACCGGGGAGCTGTTTTTT.

This clonotype was seen ten or more times. J is TRBJ2-1 and V is TRBV20-1, with 9 bases fitting TRBD1. The CDR3 is 18 residues long. CDR1 and CDR2 from the germline V gene are DFQATT and SNEGSKA (reference sequence). V was pared by 3 bases and J by 8 bases, with 20 bases of the junction left unmatched. The CDR3 DNA reads TGCAGTGCTAGCCCTGACAGGGGGTCGAGATCTTGGGCCTATGAGCAGTTCTTC. This gives the protein CSASPDRGSRSWAYEQFF.

Concerning this clonotype: A much larger clonotype is one base distant, so this may be a read error. This rearrangement joins TRBV19 to TRBJ1-4, with 7 bases fitting TRBD1. The germline V gene has CDR1 LNHDA and CDR2 SQIVND (reference sequence). This CDR3 is 13 amino acids long. Here the CDR3 reads CASRDSTNERLFF. CDR3 DNA: TGTGCCAGCCGGGACAGCACTAATGAAAGACTGTTTTTT.

On this clonotype: Since a much larger clone is just one base distant, this may be a read error. V is TRBV5-1 and J is TRBJ1-2, with TRBD1 matching over 7 bases. In germline, CDR1 is SGHRS, CDR2 YFSETQ. The CDR3 consists of 14 residues. The CDR3: CASSLEGGPGGYAF. The DNA of the CDR3 is TGCGCCAGCAGCTTGGAAGGGGGCCCAGGTGGCTACGCCTTC.

This clonotype was picked up many times. The rearrangement joins TRBV5-1 to TRBJ2-5; 10 nucleotides match TRBD2. The CDR3 has 14 amino acids. V lost 4 bases, J lost 4 bases, and 4 bases stayed unmatched. Germline V lookup: CDR1 SGHRS, CDR2 YFSETQ. CDR3 DNA sequence: TGCGCCAGCAGCCTCCCTAGCGGGAGAGAGACCCAGTACTTC. It specifies CASSLPSGRETQYF.

This clonotype was seen many times. CDR3 DNA sequence: TGTGCCAGCAGTTTAGGCGCAGCCAACTATGGCTACACCTTC. Amino acid sequence: CASSLGAANYGYTF. The rearrangement links TRBV12-3 or TRBV12-4 to TRBJ1-2; D is unclear. This CDR3 comprises 14 residues. The germline V and J ends were trimmed by 1 base and 2 bases, with 8 bases remaining between them.

This clonotype was recorded at least ten times. This chain links TRBV6-5 with TRBJ2-1; possible D gene TRBD2, 6 bases. Trimming cost V 6 bases and J 6 bases, with 15 bases left between them. Germline V gene lookup returns CDR1 MNHEY and CDR2 SVGAGI. This CDR3 has 14 residues. Here the CDR3 reads CASRRLGLGNEQFF. CDR3 nucleotides: TGTGCCAGCAGGAGACTAGGGCTGGGCAATGAGCAGTTCTTC.

About this clonotype itself: Possible read error: a much larger clone is one base away. The chain carries TRBV5-1 and TRBJ2-7, with D possibly matching TRBD1 (5 bases). Per germline, CDR1 SGHRS and CDR2 YFSETQ. The CDR3 length is 14 residues. V lost 3 bases, J lost 4 bases, and 14 bases lay in between. As DNA, the CDR3 is TGCGCCAGCAGCTCAACCTTAGCAGGGTACGAGCAGTACTTC. This codes for CASSSTLAGYEQYF.

This clonotype has at least ten counts. The V call is TRBV10-3, the J call TRBJ2-5, with 9 bases lining up with TRBD2. CDR1 ENHRY and CDR2 SYGVKD come from the germline V gene. V lost 10 bases, J lost 1 base, and 13 bases stayed unmatched. CDR3 size: 16 residues. The CDR3 nucleotides are TGTGCCACCAGGGGTGGTGCTAGCGGGACCCAAGAGACCCAGTACTTC. Amino acids: CATRGGASGTQETQYF.

This clonotype was seen repeatedly, ten times or more. The chain uses TRBV3-1 and TRBJ2-1; D is unresolved. Trimming removed 3 bases from V and 7 bases from J, with 7 bases in between. The CDR3 covers 12 residues. Germline-derived CDR1 and CDR2 are LGHDT and YNNKEL (reference sequence). The CDR3: CASSQTENEQFF. The CDR3 nucleotides are TGTGCCAGCAGCCAGACGGAGAATGAGCAGTTCTTC.

This clonotype was observed once. The junction shows a germline mismatch at one end, possibly a read error. The V gene is TRBV2, the J gene TRBJ2-7, with 7 bases that match TRBD1. CDR3 length equals 15 residues. Germline V gene lookup returns CDR1 SNHLY and CDR2 FYNNEI. The CDR3 DNA follows: TGTGCTAGCAGTGCTGGGAACAGGGGTATCCACGAGCAGTACTTC. Amino acids: CASSAGNRGIHEQYF.

This clonotype was recorded many times. V usage is TRBV3-1 and J usage is TRBJ2-7, with D perhaps TRBD1 (6 bases). V lost 4 bases to trimming and J lost 2 bases, with 12 bases between them. Germline V gene sequence: CDR1 LGHDT, CDR2 YNNKEL (reference sequence). The CDR3 totals 14 residues. The CDR3 DNA reads as TGTGCCAGCAGCCCCTCTCAGGGGCCCTACGAGCAGTACTTC. It yields the protein CASSPSQGPYEQYF.

This clonotype was recorded a few times. This chain links TRBV28 with TRBJ2-7, with 8 bases identical to TRBD2. Germline V gives CDR1 MDHEN, CDR2 SYDVKM. The trim removed 2 bases at V and 0 bases at J, leaving 3 bases unmatched. This CDR3 has 15 residues. The CDR3 is CASSLRGRISYEQYF. In DNA, the CDR3 is TGTGCCAGCAGTTTACGCGGGAGGATCTCCTACGAGCAGTACTTC. Variable domain in full (rest from reference TRBV28 and TRBJ2-7): DVKVTQSSRYLVKRTGEKVFLECVQDMDHENMFWYRQDPGLGLRLIYFSYDVKMKEKGDIPEGYSVSREKKERFSLILESASTNQTSMYLCASSLRGRISYEQYFGPGTRLTVT.

The rearrangement links TRBV2 to TRBJ2-6, with D hard to call. The length of the CDR3 is 14 residues. Germline V gene data show CDR1 as SNHLY and CDR2 as FYNNEI. V was cut by 6 bases and J by 0 bases, with 6 bases left in between. Here the CDR3 reads CASRGISGANVLTF. CDR3 DNA: TGTGCCAGCAGGGGGATCTCTGGGGCCAACGTCCTGACTTTC.